This record covers a single T cell receptor (beta chain). This clonotype showed up many times. No cognate antigen has been identified for it. Per-base quality was not reported, and no clone a single base away is much larger than it. The source of the sample is a study of CD8+CD57+ T cells in acquired aplastic anemia (dated 2018 in TCRdb). Context from the whole study: Extracted DNA from sorted CD4+ and CD8+ cells averaged approximately 3 ug, ranging from roughly 0.17 to 30 ug. Mean read counts for healthy donor samples were about 10 million for CD4+ cells and 11.0 million for CD8+ cells. What the authors observed across the whole study: Some 30 CD8+ CDR3 sequences were found to be shared between patients and controls, but these sequences appeared to be highly expressed in patients and within the immunodominant clones of the patients. Between patients and healthy controls, no significant difference in CD8+ Simpson's diversity was found (P=0.060).

Deletion took 4 bases off V and 2 bases off J, with a span of 14 bases between the germline ends. The germline V gene (reference sequence) supplies CDR1 LNHNV and CDR2 YYDKDF. Its CDR3 holds 15 amino acids, cysteine through phenylalanine. This entry keeps only the CDR3 DNA: 45 bases, framed from base 1. Profiling of TCR beta VDJ combinations and CDR3 sequences used genomic DNA as the template. TCR repertoire sequencing was run on an Illumina HiSeq 2000. Turning to the authors' computational methods: TRBV/TRBJ rearrangement plots, CDR3 size and DJ length profiles, and Simpson's diversity index were used to evaluate the repertoires. The immunodominant clone was defined as the most abundant DNA sequence in deep sequencing data. CDR3 amino acid sequences were screened for sharing across subjects and were compared with published repertoires and the VDJdb database. TCRdb reworked the public reads: Q25 trimming with fastp, MiXCR clone assembly, productive beta chains retained. Here each entry gathers all rows of one CDR3 protein and keeps the most common genes and DNA. The V and J calls and clone size come from TCRdb's table, not from the authors' own analysis. The sample table lists fewer than 150,000 distinct CDR3 sequences, over 45% of them with a count of one. The ten most abundant clones make up 2.5% to 3% of the sample.

In this study, sorted CD4+ and CD8+ T cells from the blood of healthy subjects and of severe aplastic anemia patients had their TCR repertoires deep-sequenced. Ficoll-Paque density gradient centrifugation was used to isolate peripheral blood mononuclear cells. Before DNA extraction, CD4+ and CD8+ T cells were sorted by FACS or by magnetic beads. This receptor was identified in a human donor in good health, serving as a control. The chain was built from TRBV15 and TRBJ1-1; confidence is insufficient to name the D gene. Sequenced sample: sorted CD4+, CD8+, or CD8+CD57+ T cells (not recorded which) from PBMCs. The sequenced DNA is TGTGCCACCAGCACCAGACCGGGCCCTAACACTGAAGCTTTCTTT. It is translated as CATSTRPGPNTEAFF.